The source of this T cell receptor beta chain is a study of vaccination effects on CD4 cells after COVID-19. On this clone itself: As yet, its antigen is unknown.

Cells that had been cultured for approximately ten days were the source of isolated CD4+ T cells. Participants got two doses of BNT162b2 or mRNA-1273 vaccine. The table came from immunoSEQ multiplex PCR; TCRdb's copy has only in-frame clones and leaves some out. The sample consists of about 45,000 clones, around 70% of them appearing once. Study observations and caveats: Researchers report that only 1 of 255 vaccine-induced clones in healthy vaccinees cross-reacted with common cold coronaviruses.

In germline, CDR1 is SNHLY, CDR2 FYNNEI. Between the trimmed V and J ends, which lost 5 bases and 3 bases, there was a span of 7 bases. The CDR3 totals 12 residues. The clonotype originates from a human donor who received a COVID-19 vaccine. The rearrangement uses TRBV2 and TRBJ1-1; D is possibly TRBD1 (6 bases). This material consisted of CD4+ T cells from PBMCs cultured without peptide, taken after COVID-19 vaccination. This CDR3 is CASSTGYTEAFF. Written as DNA, the CDR3 is TGTGCCAGCAGTACAGGGTACACTGAAGCTTTCTTT.